The 24 T cell receptor beta chains presented below share a single source sample, sequenced in a study of shared clonotypes between healthy human individuals. The protocol was immunoSEQ multiplex PCR, while the TCRdb copy is restricted to in-frame clones and leaves out a portion. The sample yields about 2.3 million clones, around 90% seen once. Sequencing was carried out using naive CD4+ T cells from PBMCs. Indicated subset: CD45RA+ positively selected. The receptors derive from a man between 18 and 29 years old in good health. Some clones in this sample may be carry-over from other donors' samples.

The J gene is TRBJ2-6, the V gene TRBV2; D gene ambiguous. The germline V gene has CDR1 SNHLY and CDR2 FYNNEI. CDR3 size: 16 residues. With 8 bases removed from V and 3 bases from J, the gap between germline ends came to 17 bases. The CDR3 DNA reads TGTGCCAGCCTGAGACAAACGTTCTATGGGGCCAACGTCCTGACTTTC. Its protein is CASLRQTFYGANVLTF. Full variable domain (remainder filled in from reference TRBV2 and TRBJ2-6): EPEVTQTPSHQVTQMGQEVILRCVPISNHLYFYWYRQILGQKVEFLVSFYNNEISEKSEIFDDQFSVERPDGSNFTLKIRSTKLEDSAMYFCASLRQTFYGANVLTFGAGSRLTVL.

This clone was found a few times. The sample carries other DNA sequences with the same CDR3. This rearrangement joins TRBV28 to TRBJ1-2, with D unresolved. The CDR3 covers 12 residues. The germline V gene has CDR1 MDHEN and CDR2 SYDVKM. V was clipped by 2 bases and J by 4 bases, with 5 bases between them. The CDR3 region is CASSLRGYGYTF. CDR3 nucleotide sequence: TGTGCCAGCAGTTTAAGAGGCTATGGCTACACCTTC.

The rearrangement joins TRBV29-1 to TRBJ2-5, with TRBD1 as a possible D gene (6 bases). The germline V gene has CDR1 SQVTM and CDR2 ANQGSEA. The CDR3 spans 14 residues. With 5 bases removed from V and 2 bases from J, the gap between germline ends came to 15 bases. The CDR3, as DNA: TGCAGCGTTCCCTCCTGGGACAATCAAGAGACCCAGTACTTC. Translation: CSVPSWDNQETQYF.

The V gene is TRBV4-2, the J gene TRBJ2-2; D is perhaps TRBD1 or TRBD2 (6 bases each). The CDR3 sequence is 17 residues long. Per the germline V gene, CDR1 is LGHNA and CDR2 is YNFKEQ. V lost 0 bases and J 4 bases, leaving 15 bases between the germline ends. The DNA for the CDR3 is TGTGCCAGCAGCCAAGATGGGGGGCGGAGAAGCACCGGGGAGCTGTTTTTT. Translated, it gives CASSQDGGRRSTGELFF.

On this clone itself: The same CDR3 can be traced to other DNA sequences in this sample. The chain couples TRBV28 to TRBJ2-1, with D possibly TRBD1 on 6 matching bases. CDR1 and CDR2 from the germline V gene are MDHEN and SYDVKM. The V end was cut by 6 bases, the J end by 0 bases, with 12 bases between. The CDR3 runs 15 residues. CDR3 DNA: TGTGCCAGCAGCCCGACAGGCCCCTCCTACAATGAGCAGTTCTTC. Translation: CASSPTGPSYNEQFF.

J is TRBJ2-3 and V is TRBV30; 11 nucleotides align to TRBD1. Trimming cost V 3 bases and J 5 bases; bases outside gene matches: 7. The germline V gene has CDR1 GTSNPN and CDR2 SVGIG (reference sequence). The CDR3 loop spans 15 amino acids. The CDR3 bases are TGTGCCTGGAGCCCGGGACAGGGGGGGAGAGATACGCAGTATTTT. Residues: CAWSPGQGGRDTQYF.

The chain carries TRBV28 and TRBJ1-4, with TRBD1 as a possible D gene (5 bases). Trimming shortened V by 5 bases and J by 7 bases, and 14 bases separated the two germline ends. The CDR3 is 14 amino acids. The germline V gene has CDR1 MDHEN and CDR2 SYDVKM. The DNA for the CDR3 is TGTGCCAGCAGTCCGCAGGGTGAGGGTGAAAAACTGTTTTTT. This encodes CASSPQGEGEKLFF.

The V and J genes are TRBV7-9 and TRBJ2-7; possible D gene TRBD1, 6 bases. The V end was cut by 5 bases, the J end by 4 bases, with 15 bases between. The CDR3 is made up of 14 amino acids. From germline, CDR1 is SEHNR and CDR2 FQNEAQ (reference sequence). CDR3 sequence (DNA): TGTGCCAGCAGCCCTGACAGGCGCCCGTACGAGCAGTACTTC. Translation gives CASSPDRRPYEQYF.

The chain couples TRBV28 to TRBJ2-6, with 7 bases lining up with TRBD2. CDR1 and CDR2 (germline): MDHEN, SYDVKM. The J segment lost 3 bases and the V segment lost 5 bases, leaving 4 bases of the junction unmatched. The CDR3 contains 15 residues. In DNA form, the CDR3 reads TGTGCCAGCAGTGCAGCGGGATATGGGGCCAACGTCCTGACTTTC. This encodes CASSAAGYGANVLTF. Full variable domain (outside the CDR3, taken from reference TRBV28 and TRBJ2-6): DVKVTQSSRYLVKRTGEKVFLECVQDMDHENMFWYRQDPGLGLRLIYFSYDVKMKEKGDIPEGYSVSREKKERFSLILESASTNQTSMYLCASSAAGYGANVLTFGAGSRLTVL.

The chain has TRBV11-3 and TRBJ2-7; tentative D call: TRBD1 (6 bases). CDR1 and CDR2 (germline): SGHNT, YENEEA. Trimming left V 0 bases short and J 3 bases short, with 12 bases between. This CDR3 is 15 amino acids long. CDR3 protein: CASSLDRGNNYEQYF. CDR3 DNA: TGTGCCAGCAGCTTAGACAGGGGAAATAACTACGAGCAGTACTTC. Full variable domain (remainder filled in from reference TRBV11-3 and TRBJ2-7): EAGVVQSPRYKIIEKKQPVAFWCNPISGHNTLYWYLQNLGQGPELLIRYENEEAVDDSQLPKDRFSAERLKGVDSTLKIQPAELGDSAVYLCASSLDRGNNYEQYFGPGTRLTVT.

The CDR3 nucleotides read TGTGCCAGTCGGACGGCCACCGGGGAGCTGTTTTTT. Encoded protein: CASRTATGELFF. The chain couples TRBV2 to TRBJ2-2, with D unclear. The germline V gene encodes CDR1 SNHLY and CDR2 FYNNEI. Trimming cost V 9 bases and J 4 bases, with 9 bases left between them. This CDR3 has 12 amino acids.

This chain connects TRBV7-3 to TRBJ2-5; D is ambiguous. CDR1 is SGHTA, CDR2 FQGTGA, per germline. This CDR3 spans 13 amino acids. Trimming left V 2 bases short and J 4 bases short, with 8 bases between. CDR3 sequence (DNA): TGTGCCAGCAGCTTACGGGTTCCAGAGACCCAGTACTTC. Residues: CASSLRVPETQYF.

The rearrangement uses TRBV2 and TRBJ1-5; a possible D gene is TRBD1 (6 bases). The ends were cut back, 4 bases at V and 5 bases at J, with 9 bases in the middle. Germline values: CDR1 SNHLY, CDR2 FYNNEI. This CDR3 spans 13 amino acids. The CDR3 nucleotides are TGTGCCAGCAGTGGAGGGGGTTATCAGCCCCAGCATTTT. Translating it yields CASSGGGYQPQHF. The whole variable domain, filled in from reference TRBV2 and TRBJ1-5, reads EPEVTQTPSHQVTQMGQEVILRCVPISNHLYFYWYRQILGQKVEFLVSFYNNEISEKSEIFDDQFSVERPDGSNFTLKIRSTKLEDSAMYFCASSGGGYQPQHFGDGTRLSIL.

This clone showed up just a few times. The chain links TRBV4-3 to TRBJ2-7; tentatively, D is TRBD1 (6 bases). The CDR3 is made up of 14 amino acids. Trimming shortened V by 1 base and J by 0 bases, and 7 bases separated the two germline ends. Germline assignment: CDR1 LGHNA and CDR2 YSLEER. The CDR3 DNA follows: TGCGCCAGCAGCCAAGGGACAGTCTCCTACGAGCAGTACTTC. Protein product: CASSQGTVSYEQYF.

The count of this clone is one. The gene calls are TRBV28 and TRBJ1-2; D is perhaps TRBD1 (6 bases). The CDR3 is 16 residues long. Trimming left V 5 bases short and J 1 base short, with 17 bases between. CDR1 is MDHEN, CDR2 SYDVKM, per germline. The CDR3 nucleotides read TGTGCCAGCAGTCCCCCCGGACAGTCCTATAACTATGGCTACACCTTC. Translating it yields CASSPPGQSYNYGYTF.

The V gene is TRBV15, the J gene TRBJ2-6, with unresolved D. V lost 1 base and J lost 0, with 4 bases in between. Looked up from germline, CDR1 is LNHNV and CDR2 is YYDKDF (reference sequence). This CDR3 region has 15 residues. The CDR3, as DNA: TGTGCCACCAGCAGAGGCATCTCTGGGGCCAACGTCCTGACTTTC. The encoded protein is CATSRGISGANVLTF. Looking up the rest from reference TRBV15 and TRBJ2-6 gives the full variable domain: DAMVIQNPRYQVTQFGKPVTLSCSQTLNHNVMYWYQQKSSQAPKLLFHYYDKDFNNEADTPDNFQSRRPNTSFCFLDIRSPGLGDTAMYLCATSRGISGANVLTFGAGSRLTVL.

The chain carries TRBV18 and TRBJ2-3, with TRBD2 as a possible D gene (5 bases). V gave up 3 bases and J gave up 1 base, with 14 bases separating them. CDR3 length equals 16 residues. CDR1 and CDR2 from the germline V gene are KGHSH and LQKENI. CDR3 bases: TGTGCCAGCTCACCGGGAGCGGACGGGGGCACAGATACGCAGTATTTT. It yields the protein CASSPGADGGTDTQYF.

A word on this clone: Other DNA sequences in this specimen translate into the identical CDR3. The chain carries TRBV28 and TRBJ1-3; no clear D. The V gene lost 3 bases and the J gene lost 0 bases, with 9 bases spanning the gap. The CDR3 covers 15 residues. The germline V gene encodes CDR1 MDHEN and CDR2 SYDVKM. CDR3 loop: CASSFPKSSGNTIYF. In nucleotides, the CDR3 is TGTGCCAGCAGTTTTCCCAAGAGCTCTGGAAACACCATATATTTT.

The chain is built from TRBV13 and TRBJ2-1; TRBD2 agrees at 12 bases. The CDR3 is made up of 18 amino acids. Germline values: CDR1 PRHDT, CDR2 FYEKMQ (reference sequence). V trimming: 4 bases; J trimming: 4 bases; junction bases outside the gene matches: 11. The CDR3 bases are TGTGCCAGCAGCTCCCCTCCTAGCGGGAGGGCCTTGTACAATGAGCAGTTCTTC. Its translation is CASSSPPSGRALYNEQFF.

This clone was counted only a few times. Other nucleotide sequences in the sample specify the same CDR3. The chain has TRBV9 and TRBJ2-6, with D possibly TRBD1 on 6 matching bases. Germline CDR1 is SGDLS and CDR2 is YYNGEE. This CDR3 contains 15 residues. V shed 0 bases and J shed 2 bases, with 6 bases lying between them. CDR3 sequence: CASSVEGAGANVLTF. CDR3 DNA sequence: TGTGCCAGCAGCGTAGAGGGGGCTGGGGCCAACGTCCTGACTTTC.

J is TRBJ1-5 and V is TRBV6-1, with D unclear. Trimming left V 4 bases short and J 7 bases short, with 11 bases between. The CDR3 length is 13 residues. From germline, CDR1 is MNHNS and CDR2 SASEGT. CDR3 loop: CASSGRGGQPQHF. The CDR3, as DNA: TGTGCCAGCAGTGGACGGGGAGGACAGCCCCAGCATTTT.

This clone has just one count. This chain links TRBV7-8 with TRBJ2-2, with 13 bases identical to TRBD2. This CDR3 has 17 amino acids. Per germline, CDR1 SGHVS and CDR2 FQNEAQ. V lost 6 bases, J lost 6 bases, and 10 bases stayed unmatched. The CDR3: CASRKGGLAGTPGELFF. CDR3 bases: TGTGCCAGCAGGAAGGGGGGACTAGCGGGAACTCCCGGGGAGCTGTTTTTT.

In the case of this clone: Other nucleotide sequences in the sample specify the same CDR3. The rearrangement uses TRBV19 and TRBJ1-2; D uncertain. CDR3 length: 13 amino acids. Looked up from germline, CDR1 is LNHDA and CDR2 is SQIVND (reference sequence). V lost 3 bases and J 1 base, leaving 6 bases between the germline ends. CDR3 DNA sequence: TGTGCCAGTAGTATTCAGCGTAACTATGGCTACACCTTC. This translates into CASSIQRNYGYTF.

The chain is built from TRBV7-8 and TRBJ2-7; TRBD2 might be the D (6 bases). The CDR3 is 14 residues long. Germline V gene sequence: CDR1 SGHVS, CDR2 FQNEAQ. V lost 1 base and J lost 4, with 11 bases in between. Here the CDR3 DNA reads TGTGCCAGCAGCTTAGAACGAGGAGGGTACGAGCAGTACTTC. It specifies CASSLERGGYEQYF.